This T cell receptor (beta chain) stems from a study of blood T cell repertoires in COVID-19. As for the study in general: Sites in the United States, Italy and Spain provided acute and convalescent COVID-19 samples. Sample material is recorded as cDNA or gDNA derived from T cells, B-cell-depleted T cells, or PBMCs.

This CDR3 has 14 residues. Trimming removed 8 bases at V and 0 bases at J, with 11 bases between. From germline, CDR1 is WSHSY and CDR2 SAAADI. Original data processing: The authors estimated nucleated cell counts from reference gene primer amplification. Method: immunoSEQ multiplex PCR; TCRdb's copy keeps in-frame clones and lacks some. That table gives V, J and clone size, and the DNA gave D and trimming. Of under 200,000 clones in the sample, roughly 84% were seen once. The chain recombines TRBV10-2 with TRBJ2-1, with D tentatively TRBD2 (5 bases). The source material was peripheral blood. The sequence was obtained from a man aged 60 to 69 who had recovered from COVID-19. CDR3 DNA: TGCGCCAGCTACCCGGGGATCTCCTACAATGAGCAGTTCTTC. Amino acids: CASYPGISYNEQFF.